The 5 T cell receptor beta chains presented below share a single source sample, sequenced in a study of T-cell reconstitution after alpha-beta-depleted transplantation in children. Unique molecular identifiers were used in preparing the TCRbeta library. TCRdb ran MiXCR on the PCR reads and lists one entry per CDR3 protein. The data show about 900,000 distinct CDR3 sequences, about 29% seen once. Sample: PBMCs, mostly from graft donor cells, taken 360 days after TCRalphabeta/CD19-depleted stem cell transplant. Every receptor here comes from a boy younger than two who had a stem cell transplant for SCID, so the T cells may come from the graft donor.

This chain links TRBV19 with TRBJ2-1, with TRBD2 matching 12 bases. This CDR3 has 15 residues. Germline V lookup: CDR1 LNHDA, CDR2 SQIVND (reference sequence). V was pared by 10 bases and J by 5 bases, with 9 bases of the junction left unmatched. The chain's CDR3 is CATKTTSGGHNEQFF. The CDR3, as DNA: TGTGCCACCAAGACGACTAGCGGGGGCCACAATGAGCAGTTCTTC.

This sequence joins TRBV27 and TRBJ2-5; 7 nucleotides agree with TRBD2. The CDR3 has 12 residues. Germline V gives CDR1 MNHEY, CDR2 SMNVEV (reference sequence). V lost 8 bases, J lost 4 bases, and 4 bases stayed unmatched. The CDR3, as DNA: TGTGCCAGCGGACTAGTTGGAGAGACCCAGTACTTC. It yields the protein CASGLVGETQYF.

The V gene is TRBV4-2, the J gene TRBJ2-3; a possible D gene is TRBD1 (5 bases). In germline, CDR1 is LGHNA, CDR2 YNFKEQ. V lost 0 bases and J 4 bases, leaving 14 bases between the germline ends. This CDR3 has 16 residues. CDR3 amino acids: CASSQDIRRAADTQYF. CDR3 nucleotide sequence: TGTGCCAGCAGCCAAGATATTCGCAGGGCGGCAGATACGCAGTATTTT.

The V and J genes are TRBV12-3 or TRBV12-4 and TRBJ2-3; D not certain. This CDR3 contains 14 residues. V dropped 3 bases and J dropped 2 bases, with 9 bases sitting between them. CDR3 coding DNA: TGTGCCAGCAGTTTGGAGCCGCTCACAGATACGCAGTATTTT. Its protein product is CASSLEPLTDTQYF.

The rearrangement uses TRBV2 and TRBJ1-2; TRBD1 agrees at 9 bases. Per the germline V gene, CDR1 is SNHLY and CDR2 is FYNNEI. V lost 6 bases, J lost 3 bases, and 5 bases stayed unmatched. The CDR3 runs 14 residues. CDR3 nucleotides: TGTGCCAGCAGCGAGGGACAGGGCCACTATGGCTACACCTTC. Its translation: CASSEGQGHYGYTF. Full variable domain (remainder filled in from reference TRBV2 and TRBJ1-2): EPEVTQTPSHQVTQMGQEVILRCVPISNHLYFYWYRQILGQKVEFLVSFYNNEISEKSEIFDDQFSVERPDGSNFTLKIRSTKLEDSAMYFCASSEGQGHYGYTFGSGTRLTVV.